This T cell receptor beta chain was identified in a study of monozygotic twins with inflammatory bowel disease. Germline lookup yields CDR1 SGHAT and CDR2 FQNNGV. This CDR3 contains 17 residues. TCRdb reprocessed the 5' RACE reads, with one entry per CDR3 protein and no DNA. Its clone listing holds roughly 200,000 distinct CDR3 sequences. Sequencing used blood. This receptor was obtained from a human donor with ulcerative colitis or Crohn's disease, or a healthy co-twin of an affected twin (not recorded which). The chain couples TRBV11-2 to TRBJ2-1; TCRdb's D call of TRBD2 is untestable without DNA. The CDR3 spells CASSLICGSALGNEQFF.